The next 6 T cell receptor beta chains were all read from a single sample in a study of blood T cells in healthy people across ages. The authors ran a second PCR of about 7 to 11 cycles using a sample-barcoded 5' primer and a J-beta primer mix. TCRdb re-analysed the 5' RACE reads in MiXCR, keeping a single row per CDR3 protein. This table holds about 1.6 million distinct CDR3 sequences, about 32% found once. The sequenced material came from blood. These receptors all stem from a woman aged 25 to 39 in good health.

This clonotype was found once. This chain links TRBV3-1 with TRBJ2-3, with 8 bases lining up with TRBD2. There are 13 residues in the CDR3. CDR1 and CDR2 from the germline V gene are LGHDT and YNNKEL (reference sequence). Unmatched junction bases numbered 3, after V lost 6 bases and J lost 4 bases. CDR3 protein: CASRLSGADTQYF. CDR3 bases: TGTGCCAGCAGACTTAGCGGGGCAGATACGCAGTATTTT.

CDR3 sequence reads: CASSLTGAPGEQFF. The CDR3 DNA reads as TGTGCCAGCAGTTTGACAGGGGCCCCTGGTGAACAGTTCTTC. This rearrangement joins TRBV12-3 or TRBV12-4 to TRBJ2-1; TRBD1 matches at 8 bases. V lost 3 bases and J lost 13; bases outside the gene matches: 11. This CDR3 has 14 amino acids.

A few counts support this clonotype. The rearrangement links TRBV5-1 to TRBJ2-3, with a possible D match to TRBD1 (6 bases). CDR1 is SGHRS, CDR2 YFSETQ, per germline. The CDR3 spans 18 residues. V was shortened by 4 bases and J by 2 bases, with 23 bases between the two germline ends. The CDR3 loop is CASSPTTLRQAFTDTQYF. For the CDR3, the DNA is TGCGCCAGCAGCCCTACGACGTTGAGACAGGCCTTCACAGATACGCAGTATTTT.

The table lists this clonotype with a few counts. The chain links TRBV7-2 to TRBJ2-3; a possible D gene is TRBD2 (6 bases). Per the germline V gene, CDR1 is SGHTA and CDR2 is FQGNSA. Trimming shortened V by 4 bases and J by 8 bases, and 7 bases separated the two germline ends. This CDR3 comprises 11 residues. The CDR3 DNA reads TGTGCCAGCAGCTGGGGGGTTACGCAGTATTTT. Translating gives CASSWGVTQYF. Full variable domain (missing parts from reference TRBV7-2 and TRBJ2-3): GAGVSQSPSNKVTEKGKDVELRCDPISGHTALYWYRQSLGQGLEFLIYFQGNSAPDKSGLPSDRFSAERTGGSVSTLTIQRTQQEDSAVYLCASSWGVTQYFGPGTRLTVL.

This chain links TRBV6-5 with TRBJ2-4; 8 bases are a match to TRBD1. The end of the DNA fits TRBJ2-7 better, so the J call may be wrong. The CDR3 length is 13 residues. Germline V CDR1 and CDR2: MNHEY, SVGAGI. CDR3 sequence: CASRLQGAYEQYF. The CDR3, as DNA: TGTGCCAGCAGGTTACAGGGGGCCTACGAGCAGTACTTC.

The rearrangement uses TRBV12-3 or TRBV12-4 and TRBJ1-5; the D gene is possibly TRBD1 (5 bases). This CDR3 is built from 16 residues. CDR3 sequence: CPRAGGTGHRSQPQHF. CDR3 bases: TGTCCCCGAGCGGGGGGGACGGGCCATCGTAGTCAGCCCCAGCATTTT.